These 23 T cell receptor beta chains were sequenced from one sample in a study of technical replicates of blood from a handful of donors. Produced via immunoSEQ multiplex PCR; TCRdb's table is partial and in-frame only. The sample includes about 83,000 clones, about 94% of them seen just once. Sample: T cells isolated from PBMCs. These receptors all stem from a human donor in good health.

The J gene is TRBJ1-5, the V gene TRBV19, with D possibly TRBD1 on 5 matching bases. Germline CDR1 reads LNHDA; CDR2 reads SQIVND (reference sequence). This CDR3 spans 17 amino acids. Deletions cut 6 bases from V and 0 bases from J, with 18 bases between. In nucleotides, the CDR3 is TGTGCCAGTAGGGGCAGGGAAGGGTCCAATAGCAATCAGCCCCAGCATTTT. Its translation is CASRGREGSNSNQPQHF. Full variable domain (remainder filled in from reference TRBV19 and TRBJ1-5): DGGITQSPKYLFRKEGQNVTLSCEQNLNHDAMYWYRQDPGQGLRLIYYSQIVNDFQKGDIAEGYSVSREKKESFPLTVTSAQKNPTAFYLCASRGREGSNSNQPQHFGDGTRLSIL.

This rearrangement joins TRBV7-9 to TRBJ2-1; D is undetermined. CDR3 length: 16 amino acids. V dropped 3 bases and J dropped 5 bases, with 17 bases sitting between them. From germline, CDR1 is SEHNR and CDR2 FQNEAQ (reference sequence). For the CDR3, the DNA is TGTGCCAGCAGCTTTCGTGGGCTAACAGACCACAATGAGCAGTTCTTC. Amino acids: CASSFRGLTDHNEQFF.

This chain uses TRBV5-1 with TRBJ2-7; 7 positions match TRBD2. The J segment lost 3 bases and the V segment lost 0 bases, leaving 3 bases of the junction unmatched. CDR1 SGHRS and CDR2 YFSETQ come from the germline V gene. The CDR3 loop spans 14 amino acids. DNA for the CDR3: TGCGCCAGCAGCTTGGTAGCGGGTTTCTACGAGCAGTACTTC. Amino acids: CASSLVAGFYEQYF. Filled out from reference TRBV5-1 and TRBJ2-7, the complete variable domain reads KAGVTQTPRYLIKTRGQQVTLSCSPISGHRSVSWYQQTPGQGLQFLFEYFSETQRNKGNFPGRFSGRQFSNSRSEMNVSTLELGDSALYLCASSLVAGFYEQYFGPGTRLTVT.

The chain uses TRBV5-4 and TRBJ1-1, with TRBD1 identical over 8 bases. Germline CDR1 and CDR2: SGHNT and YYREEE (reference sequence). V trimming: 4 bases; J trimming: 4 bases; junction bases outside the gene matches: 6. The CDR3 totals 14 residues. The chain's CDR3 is CASSDIDRGTEAFF. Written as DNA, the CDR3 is TGTGCCAGCAGCGATATTGACAGGGGCACTGAAGCTTTCTTT.

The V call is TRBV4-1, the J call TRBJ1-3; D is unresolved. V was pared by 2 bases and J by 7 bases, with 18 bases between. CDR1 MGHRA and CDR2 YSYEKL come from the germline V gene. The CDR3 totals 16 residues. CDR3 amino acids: CASSQQRDTAWNTIYF. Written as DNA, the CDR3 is TGCGCCAGCAGCCAACAACGGGATACTGCTTGGAACACCATATATTTT.

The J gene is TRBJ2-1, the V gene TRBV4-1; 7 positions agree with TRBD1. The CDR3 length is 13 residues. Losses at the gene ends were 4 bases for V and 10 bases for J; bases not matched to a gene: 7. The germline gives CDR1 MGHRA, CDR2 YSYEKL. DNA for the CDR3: TGCGCCAGCAGCCCCCGGGACAGCCAGGAGCAGTTCTTC. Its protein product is CASSPRDSQEQFF.

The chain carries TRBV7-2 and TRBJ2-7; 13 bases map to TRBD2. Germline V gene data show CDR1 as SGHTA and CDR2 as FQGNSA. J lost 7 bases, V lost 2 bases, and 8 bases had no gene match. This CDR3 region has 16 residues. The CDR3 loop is CASSLSWTSGGREQYF. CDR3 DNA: TGTGCCAGCAGCTTATCCTGGACTAGCGGGGGACGGGAGCAGTACTTC. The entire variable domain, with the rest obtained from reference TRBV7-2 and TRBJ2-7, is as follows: GAGVSQSPSNKVTEKGKDVELRCDPISGHTALYWYRQSLGQGLEFLIYFQGNSAPDKSGLPSDRFSAERTGGSVSTLTIQRTQQEDSAVYLCASSLSWTSGGREQYFGPGTRLTVT.

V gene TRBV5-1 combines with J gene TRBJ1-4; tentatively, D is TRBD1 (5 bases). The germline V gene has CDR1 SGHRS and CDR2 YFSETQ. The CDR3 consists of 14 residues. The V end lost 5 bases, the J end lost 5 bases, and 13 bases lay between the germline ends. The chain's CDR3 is CASSAAGLNEKLFF. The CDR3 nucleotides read TGCGCCAGCAGTGCCGCAGGGCTGAATGAAAAACTGTTTTTT. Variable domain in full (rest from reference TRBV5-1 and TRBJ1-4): KAGVTQTPRYLIKTRGQQVTLSCSPISGHRSVSWYQQTPGQGLQFLFEYFSETQRNKGNFPGRFSGRQFSNSRSEMNVSTLELGDSALYLCASSAAGLNEKLFFGSGTQLSVL.

The DNA for the CDR3 is TGTGCCAGCAGCTTGGTTTTCGGACAGGATAATTCACCCCTCCACTTT. Its protein is CASSLVFGQDNSPLHF. This chain joins TRBV5-4 and TRBJ1-6, with 7 bases identical to TRBD1. Trimming at V came to 0 bases and at J to 5 bases, leaving 5 bases not matched to a gene. The CDR3 loop spans 16 amino acids. Germline-derived CDR1 and CDR2 are SGHNT and YYREEE (reference sequence). Full variable domain (missing parts from reference TRBV5-4 and TRBJ1-6): ETGVTQSPTHLIKTRGQQVTLRCSSQSGHNTVSWYQQALGQGPQFIFQYYREEENGRGNFPPRFSGLQFPNYSSELNVNALELDDSALYLCASSLVFGQDNSPLHFGNGTRLTVT.

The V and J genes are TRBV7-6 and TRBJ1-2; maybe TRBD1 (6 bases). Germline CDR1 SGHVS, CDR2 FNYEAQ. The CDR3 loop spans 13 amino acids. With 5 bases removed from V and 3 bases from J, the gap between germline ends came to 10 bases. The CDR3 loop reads CASSAGVDYGYTF. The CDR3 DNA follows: TGTGCCAGCAGCGCAGGGGTCGACTATGGCTACACCTTC.

The CDR3 nucleotides are TGTGCCATCACCCCGGACATTGAAAACACCATATATTTT. Its protein is CAITPDIENTIYF. The chain recombines TRBV10-3 with TRBJ1-3; a possible D gene is TRBD1 (5 bases). Trimming left V 7 bases short and J 6 bases short, with 13 bases between. The CDR3 is made up of 13 amino acids. Germline loops: CDR1 ENHRY, CDR2 SYGVKD.

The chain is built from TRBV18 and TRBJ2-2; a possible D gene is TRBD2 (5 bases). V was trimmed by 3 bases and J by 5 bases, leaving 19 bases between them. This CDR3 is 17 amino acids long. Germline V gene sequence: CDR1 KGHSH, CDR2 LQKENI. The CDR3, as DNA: TGTGCCAGCTCACCCCTCGCCTATAGCGACATAACCGGGGAGCTGTTTTTT. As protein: CASSPLAYSDITGELFF.

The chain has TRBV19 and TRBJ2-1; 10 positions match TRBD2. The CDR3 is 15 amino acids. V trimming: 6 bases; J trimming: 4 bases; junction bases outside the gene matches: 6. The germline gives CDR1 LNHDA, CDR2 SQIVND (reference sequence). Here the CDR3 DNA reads TGTGCCAGTAGACCCATAGCGGGAGGTTACAATGAGCAGTTCTTC. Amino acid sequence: CASRPIAGGYNEQFF. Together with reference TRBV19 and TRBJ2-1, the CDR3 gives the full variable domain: DGGITQSPKYLFRKEGQNVTLSCEQNLNHDAMYWYRQDPGQGLRLIYYSQIVNDFQKGDIAEGYSVSREKKESFPLTVTSAQKNPTAFYLCASRPIAGGYNEQFFGPGTRLTVL.

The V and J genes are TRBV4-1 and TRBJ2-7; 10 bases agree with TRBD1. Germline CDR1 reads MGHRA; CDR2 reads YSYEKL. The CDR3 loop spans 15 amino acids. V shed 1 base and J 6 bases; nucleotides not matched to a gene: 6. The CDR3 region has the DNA TGCGCCAGCAGCCAAGCGTTGGGACAGGGGCGCGAGCAGTACTTC. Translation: CASSQALGQGREQYF.

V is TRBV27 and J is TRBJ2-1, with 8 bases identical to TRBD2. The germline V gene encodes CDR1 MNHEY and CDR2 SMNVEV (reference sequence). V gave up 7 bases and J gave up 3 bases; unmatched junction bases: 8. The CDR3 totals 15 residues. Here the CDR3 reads CASTQTSGYYNEQFF. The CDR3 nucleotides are TGTGCCAGCACCCAAACTAGCGGTTACTACAATGAGCAGTTCTTC.

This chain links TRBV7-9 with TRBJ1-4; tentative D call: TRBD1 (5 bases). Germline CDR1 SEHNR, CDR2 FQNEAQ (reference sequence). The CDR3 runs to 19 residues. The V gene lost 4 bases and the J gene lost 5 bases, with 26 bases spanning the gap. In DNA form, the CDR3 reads TGTGCCAGCAGCTACTACAACCACATACAGGACACTCACAATGAAAAACTGTTTTTT. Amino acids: CASSYYNHIQDTHNEKLFF.

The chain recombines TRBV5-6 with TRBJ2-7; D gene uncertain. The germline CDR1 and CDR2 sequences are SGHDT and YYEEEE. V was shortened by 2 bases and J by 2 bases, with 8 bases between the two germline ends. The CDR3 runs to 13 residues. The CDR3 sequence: CASSFVGTYEQYF. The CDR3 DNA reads TGTGCCAGCAGCTTTGTTGGCACCTACGAGCAGTACTTC.

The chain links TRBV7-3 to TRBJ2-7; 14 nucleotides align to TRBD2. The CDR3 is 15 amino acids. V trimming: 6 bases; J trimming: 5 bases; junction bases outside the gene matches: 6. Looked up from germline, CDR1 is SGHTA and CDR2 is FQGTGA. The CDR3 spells CASRGTSGGSDEQYF. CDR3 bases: TGTGCCAGCAGGGGGACTAGCGGGGGTTCTGACGAGCAGTACTTC.

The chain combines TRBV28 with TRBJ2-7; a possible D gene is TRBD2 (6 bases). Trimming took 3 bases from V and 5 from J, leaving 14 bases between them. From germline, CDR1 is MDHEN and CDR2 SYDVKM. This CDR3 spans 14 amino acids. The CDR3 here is CASSLMGLTDEQYF. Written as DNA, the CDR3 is TGTGCCAGCAGTTTGATGGGACTTACCGACGAGCAGTACTTC.

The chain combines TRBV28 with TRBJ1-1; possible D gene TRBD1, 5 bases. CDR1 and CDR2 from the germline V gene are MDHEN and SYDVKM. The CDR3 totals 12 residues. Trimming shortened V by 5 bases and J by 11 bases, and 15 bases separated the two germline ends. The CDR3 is CASSLTESLAFF. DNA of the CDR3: TGTGCCAGCAGTCTGACAGAGTCTCTCGCTTTCTTT.

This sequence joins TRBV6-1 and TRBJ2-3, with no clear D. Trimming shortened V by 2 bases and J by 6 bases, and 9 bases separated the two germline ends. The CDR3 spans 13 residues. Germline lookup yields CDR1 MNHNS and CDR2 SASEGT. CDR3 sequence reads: CASSEQVLDTQYF. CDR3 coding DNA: TGTGCCAGCAGTGAACAGGTACTGGATACGCAGTATTTT.

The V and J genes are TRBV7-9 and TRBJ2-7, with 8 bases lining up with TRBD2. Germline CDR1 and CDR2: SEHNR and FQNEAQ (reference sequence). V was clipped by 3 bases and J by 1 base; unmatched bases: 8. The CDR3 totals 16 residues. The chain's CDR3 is CASSFGSGGASYEQYF. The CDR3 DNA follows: TGTGCCAGCAGCTTTGGAAGCGGGGGCGCATCCTACGAGCAGTACTTC.

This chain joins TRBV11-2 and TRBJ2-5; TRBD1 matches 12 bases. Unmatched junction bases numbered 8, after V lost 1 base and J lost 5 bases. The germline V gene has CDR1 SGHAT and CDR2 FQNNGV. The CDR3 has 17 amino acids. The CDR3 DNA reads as TGTGCCAGCAGCTTAGCCACCGGGACAGGGGGCCGGGAGACCCAGTACTTC. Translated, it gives CASSLATGTGGRETQYF.